The sequence of this T cell receptor (beta chain) was determined in a study of brain T cells in children with intractable seizures. Study results and limitations: Only CDR3 sequence similarity suggested viral specificity, without known HCMV serostatus. Pre- and post-surgery blood differed in depth, so pre-surgery absences may be undersampling.

Surgery cases with the highest brain T cell transcript signatures were chosen for sequencing. Before surgery, patients took at least one anti-epileptic drug. The CDR3 covers 15 residues. Germline V gene data show CDR1 as MGHDK and CDR2 as SYGVNS. V lost 1 base to trimming and J lost 5 bases, with 14 bases between them. Data came from immunoSEQ multiplex PCR; TCRdb stores just in-frame clones and leaves some out. Found here are roughly 80,000 clones, under 95% of them singletons; the top ten hold approximately 1.4%. This clone has a single count. Its antigen is currently unknown. This specimen consisted of peripheral blood, obtained at surgery. This receptor was identified in a boy under two years old with tuberous sclerosis and intractable seizures. The chain carries TRBV25-1 and TRBJ2-5; D call uncertain. CDR3 bases: TGTGCCAGCAGTGAATGGACGGACCTCCGGGAGACCCAGTACTTC. Translation gives CASSEWTDLRETQYF.